Following are 29 T cell receptor beta chains from one sample sequenced in a study of T cell responses to AZD1222 COVID-19 vaccine. Data came from immunoSEQ multiplex PCR; TCRdb stores just in-frame clones and leaves some out. The sample contains about 150,000 clones, 80% to 90% of which appear only once. Sequencing was performed on peripheral blood, taken 28 days after the second AZD1222 dose. The receptor set was obtained from an adult who received the AZD1222 COVID-19 vaccine.

The rearrangement uses TRBV4-1 and TRBJ2-3; 11 bases match TRBD2. The CDR3 covers 15 residues. Germline assignment: CDR1 MGHRA and CDR2 YSYEKL. V dropped 1 base and J dropped 7; count of bases not matched to a gene: 4. This CDR3 is CASSQALAGEYTQYF. The CDR3 DNA is TGCGCCAGCAGCCAAGCACTAGCGGGAGAGTATACGCAGTATTTT.

The V call is TRBV30, the J call TRBJ2-3; 9 bases agree with TRBD1. The V and J ends lost 5 bases and 4 bases, in that order; junction bases with no gene match: 16. The germline V gene has CDR1 GTSNPN and CDR2 SVGIG (reference sequence). This CDR3 has 17 amino acids. The CDR3 bases are TGTGCCTGGCAGTCCTCTCGCGGGACAGGGACATCAGATACGCAGTATTTT. Translated: CAWQSSRGTGTSDTQYF.

The chain combines TRBV7-2 with TRBJ2-7; 10 bases agree with TRBD2. The CDR3 extends over 16 amino acids. J lost 2 bases, V lost 5 bases, and 9 bases had no gene match. Germline-derived CDR1 and CDR2 are SGHTA and FQGNSA. The CDR3 is CASSNQREGLTYEQYF. The CDR3 bases are TGTGCCAGCAGCAACCAGCGGGAGGGCCTAACCTACGAGCAGTACTTC.

J is TRBJ2-3 and V is TRBV19, with D possibly matching TRBD2 (5 bases). Germline CDR1 reads LNHDA; CDR2 reads SQIVND (reference sequence). The CDR3 contains 18 residues. Trimming shortened V by 5 bases and J by 4 bases, and 25 bases separated the two germline ends. For the CDR3, the DNA is TGTGCCAGTAGTCCCTATAGTTCCGGCCTAGGAGCGGCAGATACGCAGTATTTT. Its translation is CASSPYSSGLGAADTQYF.

The chain joins TRBV28 to TRBJ1-5; 9 nucleotides align to TRBD1. This CDR3 spans 16 amino acids. The V gene end was trimmed by 4 bases and the J gene end by 4 bases; junction bases not matched to a gene: 8. Per germline, CDR1 MDHEN and CDR2 SYDVKM. The CDR3 loop reads CASSSTGTGLNQPQHF. As DNA, the CDR3 is TGTGCCAGCAGTTCCACCGGGACAGGGCTTAATCAGCCCCAGCATTTT.

The chain employs TRBV19 and TRBJ1-5; no reliable D call. The CDR3 runs to 14 residues. Germline CDR1 LNHDA, CDR2 SQIVND (reference sequence). V gave up 9 bases and J gave up 7 bases, with 19 bases separating them. This CDR3 is CASCMGKPGQPQHF. The CDR3, as DNA: TGTGCCAGCTGTATGGGGAAACCGGGCCAGCCCCAGCATTTT.

Concerning this clone itself: This sample also contains other DNA sequences that code for the same CDR3. The gene calls are TRBV29-1 and TRBJ1-5; no clear D gene. Trimming cost V 4 bases and J 5 bases, with 12 bases left between them. Germline assignment: CDR1 SQVTM and CDR2 ANQGSEA. This CDR3 is built from 13 residues. Here the CDR3 DNA reads TGCAGCGTTGGAACTGGGCGGGATCAGCCCCAGCATTTT. Its translation: CSVGTGRDQPQHF.

This clone was seen only a few times. The V gene is TRBV18, the J gene TRBJ2-5; a weak D match, TRBD1 (5 bases). The CDR3 contains 11 residues. The ends were cut back, 1 base at V and 13 bases at J, with 10 bases in the middle. The germline V gene has CDR1 KGHSH and CDR2 LQKENI. The CDR3 here is CASSPLLDMYF. The CDR3 DNA follows: TGTGCCAGCTCACCACTTCTGGACATGTACTTC. Filled out from reference TRBV18 and TRBJ2-5, the complete variable domain reads NAGVMQNPRHLVRRRGQEARLRCSPMKGHSHVYWYRQLPEEGLKFMVYLQKENIIDESGMPKERFSAEFPKEGPSILRIQQVVRGDSAAYFCASSPLLDMYFGPGTRLLVL.

This clone appeared a few times. V and J are TRBV7-8 and TRBJ2-7; TRBD2 matches at 8 bases. CDR1 is SGHVS and CDR2 is FQNEAQ in the germline V gene. The CDR3 length is 15 residues. V was clipped by 1 base and J by 2 bases; unmatched bases: 4. The CDR3 coding sequence is TGTGCCAGCAGCTTAGGCGCGGGAGGTCCCTACGAGCAGTACTTC. As protein: CASSLGAGGPYEQYF. The complete variable domain, with remaining parts taken from reference TRBV7-8 and TRBJ2-7, reads GAGVSQSPRYKVAKRGQDVALRCDPISGHVSLFWYQQALGQGPEFLTYFQNEAQLDKSGLPSDRFFAERPEGSVSTLKIQRTQQEDSAVYLCASSLGAGGPYEQYFGPGTRLTVT.

CDR3 coding DNA: TGTGCCAGCAGTTATACAGCGGGATCTACAGCATTCCTGTACACCTTC. Protein sequence: CASSYTAGSTAFLYTF. This sequence joins TRBV6-2 or TRBV6-3 and TRBJ1-2; unclear D gene. The CDR3 runs to 16 residues. Trimming took off 3 bases at V and 11 bases at J, with 25 bases between the two ends. From germline, CDR1 is MNHEY and CDR2 SVGEGT.

V is TRBV7-9 and J is TRBJ1-1, with D hard to call. The V gene lost 5 bases and the J gene lost 4 bases, with 17 bases spanning the gap. The CDR3 contains 15 residues. Per germline, CDR1 SEHNR and CDR2 FQNEAQ (reference sequence). The CDR3 loop reads CASSRHLTEGTEAFF. CDR3 in DNA: TGTGCCAGCAGCCGACACCTAACCGAGGGCACTGAAGCTTTCTTT.

This clone is a singleton in its sample. The V and J genes are TRBV28 and TRBJ2-7, with D possibly being TRBD2 (5 bases). This CDR3 spans 14 amino acids. V was clipped by 6 bases and J by 5 bases, with 17 bases between them. CDR1 and CDR2 (germline): MDHEN, SYDVKM. The CDR3 loop is CASRYSVTYHEQYF. The CDR3 DNA sequence: TGTGCCAGCAGGTATAGCGTCACGTACCACGAGCAGTACTTC. The whole variable domain, remainder taken from reference TRBV28 and TRBJ2-7, is DVKVTQSSRYLVKRTGEKVFLECVQDMDHENMFWYRQDPGLGLRLIYFSYDVKMKEKGDIPEGYSVSREKKERFSLILESASTNQTSMYLCASRYSVTYHEQYFGPGTRLTVT.

This sequence joins TRBV5-1 and TRBJ2-7; D is ambiguous. This CDR3 is 12 amino acids long. Germline-derived CDR1 and CDR2 are SGHRS and YFSETQ. Trimming took off 0 bases at V and 7 bases at J, with 8 bases between the two ends. The CDR3 is CASSLGLGEQYF. The CDR3 DNA reads as TGCGCCAGCAGCTTGGGTCTGGGGGAGCAGTACTTC.

The DNA of the CDR3 is TGTGCCAGCTCACGATCAGGGGGTGGAGGCTCCTACGAGCAGTACTTC. Protein: CASSRSGGGGSYEQYF. V gene TRBV18 combines with J gene TRBJ2-7, with 7 positions matching TRBD1. Germline loops: CDR1 KGHSH, CDR2 LQKENI. The CDR3 runs to 16 residues. Trimming took 4 bases from V and 0 from J; bases not matched to a gene: 9.

V usage is TRBV3-1 (or the pseudogene TRBV3-2) and J usage is TRBJ2-1; possibly TRBD2 for D (6 bases). The CDR3 runs to 15 residues. Germline-derived CDR1 and CDR2 are LGHDT and YNNKEL (reference sequence). V lost 1 base and J 7 bases, leaving 14 bases between the germline ends. The CDR3 bases are TGTGCCAGCAGCCAAGGACATGGGCTAGCGAATGAGCAGTTCTTC. Translation: CASSQGHGLANEQFF.

V gene TRBV24-1 combines with J gene TRBJ2-2; D remains unclear. Per the germline V gene, CDR1 is KGHDR and CDR2 is SFDVKD. Trimming stripped 1 base from V and 5 bases from J, with 4 bases between. The length of the CDR3 is 13 residues. In DNA form, the CDR3 reads TGTGCCACCAGTGATTTAGCTACCGGGGAGCTGTTTTTT. Encoded protein: CATSDLATGELFF.

This clone is medium-sized (0.01 to 0.1%) in the sample. V usage is TRBV6-4 and J usage is TRBJ2-7; no firm D call. This CDR3 is 9 amino acids long. CDR1 MRHNA and CDR2 SNTAGT come from the germline V gene. Trimming pared 9 bases from V and 4 bases from J, leaving 4 bases between. The CDR3 protein is CASKYEQYF. The CDR3, as DNA: TGTGCCAGTAAGTACGAGCAGTACTTC.

The chain is built from TRBV14 and TRBJ1-1; 7 nucleotides match TRBD1. Germline CDR1 is SGHDN and CDR2 is FVKESK. With 3 bases clipped from V and 3 bases from J, the junction kept 7 bases outside the gene matches. This CDR3 has 15 residues. Written as DNA, the CDR3 is TGTGCCAGCAGCCATGAACAGGGGAGTTACACTGAAGCTTTCTTT. Its translation: CASSHEQGSYTEAFF.

This clone was seen once. The V and J genes are TRBV5-1 and TRBJ1-6, with no clear D. CDR1 SGHRS and CDR2 YFSETQ come from the germline V gene. The V and J ends lost 4 bases and 4 bases respectively, with 9 bases between them. This CDR3 has 14 residues. The CDR3 sequence: CASSLEPYNSPLHF. CDR3 nucleotides: TGCGCCAGCAGCCTGGAACCTTATAATTCACCCCTCCACTTT.

A few counts support this clone. The chain joins TRBV5-5 to TRBJ1-5, with 8 bases that match TRBD1. The CDR3 is 19 residues long. Losses at the gene ends were 3 bases for V and 2 bases for J; bases not matched to a gene: 16. CDR1 SGHKS and CDR2 YYEKEE come from the germline V gene (reference sequence). This chain's CDR3 is CASSSLFADRVNGNQPQHF. CDR3 sequence (DNA): TGTGCCAGCAGCTCCCTGTTTGCGGACAGGGTGAATGGCAATCAGCCCCAGCATTTT. The full variable domain, in which reference TRBV5-5 and TRBJ1-5 provide the parts outside the CDR3, is DAGVTQSPTHLIKTRGQQVTLRCSPISGHKSVSWYQQVLGQGPQFIFQYYEKEERGRGNFPDRFSARQFPNYSSELNVNALLLGDSALYLCASSSLFADRVNGNQPQHFGDGTRLSIL.

CDR3 sequence reads: CASSLVGGTDTQYF. Written as DNA, the CDR3 is TGTGCCAGCAGCTTAGTGGGAGGTACAGATACGCAGTATTTT. The gene calls are TRBV7-2 and TRBJ2-3; D perhaps matches TRBD2 (6 bases). The V end lost 1 base, the J end lost 3 bases, and 8 bases lay between the germline ends. The length of the CDR3 is 14 residues. Germline V gene lookup returns CDR1 SGHTA and CDR2 FQGNSA.

V usage is TRBV19 and J usage is TRBJ1-2; a weak D match, TRBD1 (5 bases). Trimming removed 7 bases from V and 0 bases from J, with 15 bases in between. Germline V gives CDR1 LNHDA, CDR2 SQIVND (reference sequence). The CDR3 contains 15 residues. The CDR3 region is CASTPPGSPNYGYTF. CDR3 DNA: TGTGCCAGTACCCCGCCAGGGTCACCTAACTATGGCTACACCTTC. The full variable domain, its missing parts supplied by reference TRBV19 and TRBJ1-2, is DGGITQSPKYLFRKEGQNVTLSCEQNLNHDAMYWYRQDPGQGLRLIYYSQIVNDFQKGDIAEGYSVSREKKESFPLTVTSAQKNPTAFYLCASTPPGSPNYGYTFGSGTRLTVV.

The CDR3 DNA follows: TGTGCCAGCAGTGAGGTCAATAGCAATCAGCCCCAGCATTTT. This gives the protein CASSEVNSNQPQHF. V is TRBV6-2 or TRBV6-3 and J is TRBJ1-5; no reliable D call. This CDR3 region has 14 residues. V lost 5 bases and J 0 bases, leaving 8 bases between the germline ends. Germline V CDR1 and CDR2: MNHEY, SVGEGT.

This clone has more than one count but fewer than ten. This chain connects TRBV11-2 to TRBJ2-2; 12 bases agree with TRBD2. Losses at the gene ends were 4 bases for V and 0 bases for J; bases not matched to a gene: 3. CDR3 size: 17 residues. The germline V gene encodes CDR1 SGHAT and CDR2 FQNNGV. CDR3 sequence: CASSSGLAGTNTGELFF. The CDR3 bases are TGTGCCAGCAGCTCAGGACTAGCGGGGACGAACACCGGGGAGCTGTTTTTT.

This rearrangement joins TRBV18 to TRBJ2-3; perhaps D is TRBD1 or TRBD2 (5 bases each). V was cut by 2 bases and J by 5 bases, with 11 bases left in between. The germline gives CDR1 KGHSH, CDR2 LQKENI. This CDR3 has 14 amino acids. The CDR3 DNA is TGTGCCAGCTCACCATGGGGGATCAGAGATACGCAGTATTTT. This translates into CASSPWGIRDTQYF. Using reference TRBV18 and TRBJ2-3 for the parts outside the CDR3, the full variable domain is NAGVMQNPRHLVRRRGQEARLRCSPMKGHSHVYWYRQLPEEGLKFMVYLQKENIIDESGMPKERFSAEFPKEGPSILRIQQVVRGDSAAYFCASSPWGIRDTQYFGPGTRLTVL.

This chain uses TRBV25-1 with TRBJ2-3, with unresolved D. V was clipped by 7 bases and J by 1 base, with 18 bases between them. CDR1 is MGHDK and CDR2 is SYGVNS in the germline V gene. The CDR3 runs 16 residues. CDR3 bases: TGTGCCAGCACCCCCCGGGTTGGTGGGGGCACAGATACGCAGTATTTT. Translated, it gives CASTPRVGGGTDTQYF.

To note about this clone: Other DNA sequences of this sample code for an identical CDR3. The J gene is TRBJ2-5, the V gene TRBV12-3 or TRBV12-4; no reliable D call. Trimming shortened V by 7 bases and J by 4 bases, and 7 bases separated the two germline ends. This CDR3 has 11 residues. CDR3 amino acids: CASTPGETQYF. DNA of the CDR3: TGTGCCAGCACCCCAGGAGAGACCCAGTACTTC.

This clone showed up just once. The chain joins TRBV29-1 to TRBJ1-2, with 7 bases that match TRBD1. With V trimmed by 5 bases and J by 7 bases, 7 bases remained unmatched. The V gene's germline CDR1 is SQVTM and CDR2 ANQGSEA. CDR3 length equals 12 residues. The CDR3 region is CSVSAGGIGYTF. The CDR3 DNA sequence: TGCAGCGTTTCAGCAGGGGGGATTGGCTACACCTTC.

This clone came up once. The chain combines TRBV9 with TRBJ2-1, with 11 bases aligning to TRBD2. Losses at the gene ends were 3 bases for V and 0 bases for J; bases not matched to a gene: 11. This CDR3 is built from 19 residues. Germline CDR1 and CDR2: SGDLS and YYNGEE. The CDR3 region has the DNA TGTGCCAGCAGCGCGCTAGCGGGAGGCCCCCCGTCCTCCTACAATGAGCAGTTCTTC. Translating it yields CASSALAGGPPSSYNEQFF.